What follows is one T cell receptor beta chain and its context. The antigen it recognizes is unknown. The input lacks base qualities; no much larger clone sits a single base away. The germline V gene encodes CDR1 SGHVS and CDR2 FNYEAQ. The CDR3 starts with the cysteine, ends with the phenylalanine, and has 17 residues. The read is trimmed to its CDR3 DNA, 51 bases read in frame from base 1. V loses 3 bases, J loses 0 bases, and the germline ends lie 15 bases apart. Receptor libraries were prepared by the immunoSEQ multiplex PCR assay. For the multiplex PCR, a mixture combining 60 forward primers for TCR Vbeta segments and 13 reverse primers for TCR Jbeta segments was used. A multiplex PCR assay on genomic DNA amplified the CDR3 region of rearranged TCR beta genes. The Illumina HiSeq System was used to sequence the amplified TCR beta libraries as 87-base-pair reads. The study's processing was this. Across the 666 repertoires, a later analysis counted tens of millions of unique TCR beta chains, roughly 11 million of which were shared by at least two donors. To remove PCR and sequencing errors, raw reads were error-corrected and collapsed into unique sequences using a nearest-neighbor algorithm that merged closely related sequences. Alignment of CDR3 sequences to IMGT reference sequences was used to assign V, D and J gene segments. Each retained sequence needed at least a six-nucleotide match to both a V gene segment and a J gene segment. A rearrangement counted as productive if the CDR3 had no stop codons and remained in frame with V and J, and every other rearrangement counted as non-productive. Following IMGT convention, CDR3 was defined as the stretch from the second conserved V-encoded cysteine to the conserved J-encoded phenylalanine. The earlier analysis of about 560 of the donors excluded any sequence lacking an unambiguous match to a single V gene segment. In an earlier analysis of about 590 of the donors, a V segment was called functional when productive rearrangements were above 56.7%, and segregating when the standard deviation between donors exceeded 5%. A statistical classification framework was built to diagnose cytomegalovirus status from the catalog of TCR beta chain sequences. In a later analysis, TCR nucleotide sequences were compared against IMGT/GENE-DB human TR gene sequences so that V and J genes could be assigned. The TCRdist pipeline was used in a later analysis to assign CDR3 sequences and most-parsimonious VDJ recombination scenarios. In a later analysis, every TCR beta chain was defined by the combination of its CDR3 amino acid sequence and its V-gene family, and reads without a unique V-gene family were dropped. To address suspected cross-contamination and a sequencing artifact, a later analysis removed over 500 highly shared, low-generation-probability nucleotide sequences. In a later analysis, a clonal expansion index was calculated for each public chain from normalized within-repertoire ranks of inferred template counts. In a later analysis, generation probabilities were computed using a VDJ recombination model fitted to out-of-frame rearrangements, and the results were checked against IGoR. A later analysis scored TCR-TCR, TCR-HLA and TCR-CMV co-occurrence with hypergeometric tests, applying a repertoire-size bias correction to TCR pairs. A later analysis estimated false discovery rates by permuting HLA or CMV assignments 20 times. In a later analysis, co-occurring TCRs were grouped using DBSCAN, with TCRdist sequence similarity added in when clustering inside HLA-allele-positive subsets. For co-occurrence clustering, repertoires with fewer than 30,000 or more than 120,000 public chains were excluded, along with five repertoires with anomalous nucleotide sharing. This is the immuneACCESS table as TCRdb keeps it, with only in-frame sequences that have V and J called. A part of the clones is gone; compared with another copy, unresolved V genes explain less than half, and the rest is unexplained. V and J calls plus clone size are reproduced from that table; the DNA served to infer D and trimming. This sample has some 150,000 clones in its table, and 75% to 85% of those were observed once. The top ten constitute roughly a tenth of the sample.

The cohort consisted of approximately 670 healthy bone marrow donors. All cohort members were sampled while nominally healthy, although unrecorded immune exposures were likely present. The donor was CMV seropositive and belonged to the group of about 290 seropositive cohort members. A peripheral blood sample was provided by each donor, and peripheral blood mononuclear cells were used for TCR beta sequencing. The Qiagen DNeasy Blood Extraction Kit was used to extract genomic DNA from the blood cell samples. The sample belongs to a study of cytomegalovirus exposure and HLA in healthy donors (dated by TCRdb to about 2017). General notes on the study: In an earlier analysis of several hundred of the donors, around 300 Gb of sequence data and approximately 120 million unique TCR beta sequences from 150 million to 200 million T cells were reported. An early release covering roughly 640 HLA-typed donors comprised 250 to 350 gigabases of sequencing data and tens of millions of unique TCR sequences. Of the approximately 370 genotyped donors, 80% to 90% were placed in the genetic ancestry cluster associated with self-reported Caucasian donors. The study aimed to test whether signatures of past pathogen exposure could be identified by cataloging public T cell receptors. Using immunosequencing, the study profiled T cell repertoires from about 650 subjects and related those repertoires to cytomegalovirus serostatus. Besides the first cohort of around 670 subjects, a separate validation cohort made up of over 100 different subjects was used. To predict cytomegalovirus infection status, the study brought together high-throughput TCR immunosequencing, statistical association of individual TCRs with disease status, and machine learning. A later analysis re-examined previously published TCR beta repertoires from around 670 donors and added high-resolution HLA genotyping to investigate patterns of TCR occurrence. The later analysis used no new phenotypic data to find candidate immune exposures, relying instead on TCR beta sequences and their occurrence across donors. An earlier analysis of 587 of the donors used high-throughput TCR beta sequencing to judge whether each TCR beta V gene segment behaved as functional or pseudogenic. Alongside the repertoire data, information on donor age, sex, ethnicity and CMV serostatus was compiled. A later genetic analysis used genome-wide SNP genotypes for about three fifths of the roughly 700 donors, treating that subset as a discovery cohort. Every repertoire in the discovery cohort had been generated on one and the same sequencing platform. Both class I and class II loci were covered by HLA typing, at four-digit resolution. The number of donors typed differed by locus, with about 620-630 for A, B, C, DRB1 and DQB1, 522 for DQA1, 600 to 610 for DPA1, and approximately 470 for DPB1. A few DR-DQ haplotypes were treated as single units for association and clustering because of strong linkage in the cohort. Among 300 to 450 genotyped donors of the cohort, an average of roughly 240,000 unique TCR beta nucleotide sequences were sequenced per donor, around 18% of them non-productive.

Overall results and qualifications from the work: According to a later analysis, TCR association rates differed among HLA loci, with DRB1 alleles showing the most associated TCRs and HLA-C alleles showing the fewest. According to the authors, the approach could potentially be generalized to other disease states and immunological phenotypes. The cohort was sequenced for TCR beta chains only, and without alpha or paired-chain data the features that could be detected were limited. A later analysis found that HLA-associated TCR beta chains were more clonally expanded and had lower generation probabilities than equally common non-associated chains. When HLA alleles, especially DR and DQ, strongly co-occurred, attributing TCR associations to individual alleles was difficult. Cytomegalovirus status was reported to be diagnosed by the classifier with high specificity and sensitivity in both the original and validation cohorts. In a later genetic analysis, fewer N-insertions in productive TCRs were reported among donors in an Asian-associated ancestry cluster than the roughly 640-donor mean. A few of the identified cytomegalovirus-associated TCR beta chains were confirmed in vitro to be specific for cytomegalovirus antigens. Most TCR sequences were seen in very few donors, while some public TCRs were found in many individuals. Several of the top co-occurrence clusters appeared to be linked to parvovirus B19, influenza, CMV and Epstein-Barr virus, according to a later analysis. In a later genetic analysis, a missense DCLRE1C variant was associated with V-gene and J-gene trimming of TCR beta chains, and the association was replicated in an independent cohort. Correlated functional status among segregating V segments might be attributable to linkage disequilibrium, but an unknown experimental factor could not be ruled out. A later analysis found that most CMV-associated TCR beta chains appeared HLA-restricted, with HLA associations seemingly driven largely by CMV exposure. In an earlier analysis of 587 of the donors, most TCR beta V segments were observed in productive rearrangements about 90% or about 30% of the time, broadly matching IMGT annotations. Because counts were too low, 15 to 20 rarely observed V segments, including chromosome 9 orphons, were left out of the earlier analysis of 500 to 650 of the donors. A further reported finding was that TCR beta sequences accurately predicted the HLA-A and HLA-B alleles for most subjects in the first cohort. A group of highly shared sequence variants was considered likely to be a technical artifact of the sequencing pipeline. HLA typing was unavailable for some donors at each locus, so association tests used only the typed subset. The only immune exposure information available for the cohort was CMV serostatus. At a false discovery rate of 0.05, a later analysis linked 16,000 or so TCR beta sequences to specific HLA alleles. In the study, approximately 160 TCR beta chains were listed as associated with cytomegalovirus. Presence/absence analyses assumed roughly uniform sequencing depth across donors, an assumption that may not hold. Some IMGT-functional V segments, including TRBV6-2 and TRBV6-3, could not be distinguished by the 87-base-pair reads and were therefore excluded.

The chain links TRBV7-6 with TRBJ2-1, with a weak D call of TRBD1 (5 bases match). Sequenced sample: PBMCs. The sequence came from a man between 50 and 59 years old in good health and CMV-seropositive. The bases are TGTGCCAGCAGCTTTTTTGCAGGGTCAAGCTCCTACAATGAGCAGTTCTTC. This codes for CASSFFAGSSSYNEQFF.